This is a list of T cell receptor beta chains from one sample in a study of beta chain features in type 1 diabetes. Method: immunoSEQ multiplex PCR; TCRdb's copy keeps in-frame clones and lacks some. The sample includes hundreds of thousands of clones, around an eighth of them seen just once. Material for sequencing was naive CD4+ T cells from blood. The origin of the receptors is a man between 18 and 35 years old with type 1 diabetes. CDR3s include the opening cysteine and the closing phenylalanine or tryptophan. The D gene is left open where the match is weak. Size tells how often a clone was seen (once, few, many) or the class of an expanded clone, and some rows leave it out.

D,J,size,V,length,DNA,CDR3
TRBD2,TRBJ2-1,-,TRBV9,15,TGTGCCAGCAGCGTAAGCGGGATCGGCTACAATGAGCAGTTCTTC,CASSVSGIGYNEQFF
-,TRBJ2-1,-,TRBV7-2,13,TGTGCCAGCAGCTTAGTGCCCTCCAAGGGGCAGTTCTTC,CASSLVPSKGQFF
TRBD2,TRBJ2-2,-,TRBV25-1,14,TGTGCCAGCACCCATTCGGGGGGACCCGGGGAGCTGTTTTTT,CASTHSGGPGELFF
-,TRBJ1-1,-,TRBV18,13,TGTGCCAGCTCACTAGGAGGGTTCACTGAAGCTTTCTTT,CASSLGGFTEAFF
-,TRBJ1-5,-,TRBV27,12,TGTGCCAGCAGTGCCAGGGCTCAGCCCCAGCATTTT,CASSARAQPQHF
-,TRBJ2-5,-,TRBV30,14,TGTGCCTGGGGGTTAGAGGGGCGGAGGGAGACCCAGTACTTC,CAWGLEGRRETQYF
TRBD2,TRBJ2-1,-,TRBV30,18,TGTGCCTGGAGTGTATGGGCGGGGGTCAAGGGTGACTACAATGAGCAGTTCTTC,CAWSVWAGVKGDYNEQFF
-,TRBJ2-3,-,TRBV5-4,13,TGTGCCAGCAGTCGGAGTCCGACGGATACGCAGTATTTT,CASSRSPTDTQYF
-,TRBJ2-1,-,TRBV2,13,TGTGCCAGCAGTATTATCTCCTACAATGAGCAGTTCTTC,CASSIISYNEQFF
-,TRBJ1-1,-,TRBV9,15,TGTGCCAGCAGCTCTCGGACTGCGGAGAACACTGAAGCTTTCTTT,CASSSRTAENTEAFF
TRBD1,TRBJ2-6,many,TRBV19,15,TGTGCCAGCCGCCGACAGGGGACTGGGGCCAACGTCCTGACTTTC,CASRRQGTGANVLTF
-,TRBJ1-1,few,TRBV2,13,TGTGCCAGCAGTGAAGGGAAGAACACTGAAGCTTTCTTT,CASSEGKNTEAFF
-,TRBJ2-6,-,TRBV2,16,TGTGCCAGCAGGGGCGGGTCAAGATCTGGGGCCAACGTCCTGACTTTC,CASRGGSRSGANVLTF
TRBD2,TRBJ2-1,few,TRBV30,15,TGTGCCTGGTCGCCAGGGACTAGCGCCGACAATGAGCAGTTCTTC,CAWSPGTSADNEQFF
-,TRBJ1-2,few,TRBV15,15,TGTGCCACCAGCAGAGGTGGGCGGGGGCTATATGGCTACACCTTC,CATSRGGRGLYGYTF
-,TRBJ2-1,-,TRBV7-2,16,TGTGCCAGCAGCCGGACCGGGACGGCATCCTACAATGAGCAGTTCTTC,CASSRTGTASYNEQFF
TRBD2,TRBJ2-2,-,TRBV5-1,16,TGCGCCAGCAGCCGACTAGCGGGAGGTGACGCCGGGGAGCTGTTTTTT,CASSRLAGGDAGELFF
-,TRBJ2-5,few,TRBV30,12,TGTGCCGCTAAACAGGGCGGGGAGACCCAGTACTTC,CAAKQGGETQYF
TRBD1,TRBJ1-6,few,TRBV4-2,16,TGTGCCAGCAGCCGACAGGGGAGAGATTTGGATTCACCCCTCCACTTT,CASSRQGRDLDSPLHF
-,TRBJ2-1,many,TRBV7-9,11,TGTGCCAGCAGCGCTGGCCTGTCCCAGTTCTTC,CASSAGLSQFF
-,TRBJ2-5,few,TRBV5-4,13,TGTGCCAGCAGCTCCCCCCCAAGCGAGACCCAGTACTTC,CASSSPPSETQYF
-,TRBJ1-1,-,TRBV18,15,TGTGCCAGCTCCCCGCCTGATGATCGGGAGACTGAAGCTTTCTTT,CASSPPDDRETEAFF
-,TRBJ1-2,-,TRBV30,13,TGTGCCTGGACCCCTGGACCGTTCTATGGCTACACCTTC,CAWTPGPFYGYTF
-,TRBJ2-5,few,TRBV4-1,13,TGCGCCAGCAGCCAAGCAGGGGCCGAGACCCAGTACTTC,CASSQAGAETQYF
TRBD2,TRBJ2-1,few,TRBV29-1,15,TGCAGCGTTGATGGCGGGGGGGCCTCCTACAATGAGCAGTTCTTC,CSVDGGGASYNEQFF
-,TRBJ1-1,few,TRBV7-2,14,TGTGCCAGCAGCTTGCAATTCCTGAACACTGAAGCTTTCTTT,CASSLQFLNTEAFF
-,TRBJ2-5,-,TRBV6-5,14,TGTGCCAGCAGTCTTCGGACACTTCAAGAGACCCAGTACTTC,CASSLRTLQETQYF
TRBD2,TRBJ2-5,-,TRBV7-2,14,TGTGCCAGCAGCTTAGCGACTAGCGCCCGTTACCAGTACTTC,CASSLATSARYQYF
-,TRBJ2-7,few,TRBV28,11,TGTGCCAGCGGGACCTCCTACGAGCAGTACTTC,CASGTSYEQYF
-,TRBJ1-6,-,TRBV7-9,15,TGTGCCAGCAGCTTAGGAGGGGTGAGCCATTCACCCCTCCACTTT,CASSLGGVSHSPLHF
-,TRBJ2-4,few,TRBV4-2,15,TGTGCCAGCAGCCAAGAGGTTTTGGGAACAAACATTCAGTACTTC,CASSQEVLGTNIQYF
-,TRBJ2-7,few,TRBV21-1,10,TGTGCCAGCAGCAGGTTGGAGCAGTACTTC,CASSRLEQYF
TRBD2,TRBJ2-5,-,TRBV9,13,TGTGCCAGCTCCCGCGGGGGGACGGAGACCCAGTACTTC,CASSRGGTETQYF
-,TRBJ1-5,few,TRBV6-1,14,TGTGCCAGCAGTCTAGTGGCGGGCAATCAGCCCCAGCATTTT,CASSLVAGNQPQHF
-,TRBJ1-1,few,TRBV5-6,15,TGTGCCAGCAGCTATGGTAGGCAGGGTACTGTTGAAGCTTTCTTT,CASSYGRQGTVEAFF
TRBD1,TRBJ2-2,-,TRBV18,15,TGTGCCAGCTCACCAGTGACAGGGGCCACCGGGGAGCTGTTTTTT,CASSPVTGATGELFF
-,TRBJ2-2,-,TRBV7-9,15,TGTGCCAGCAGCTTAACTGGCGTCTCGGCCGGGGAGCTGTTTTTT,CASSLTGVSAGELFF
TRBD1,TRBJ2-7,few,TRBV28,14,TGTGCCAGCCGGCGGCCCGGGACAGATATTTTTCAGTACTTC,CASRRPGTDIFQYF
-,TRBJ1-2,few,TRBV30,12,TGTGCCTGGAGAAGGGTCAACTATGGCTACACCTTC,CAWRRVNYGYTF
-,TRBJ2-5,-,TRBV30,16,TGTGCCTGGAGTGTATCCCGGGGCGGGTGGTGGGAGACCCAGTACTTC,CAWSVSRGGWWETQYF
TRBD1,TRBJ1-2,-,TRBV2,15,TGTGCCAGCACCCTATCCAAAGGGGGCGGCTATGGCTACACCTTC,CASTLSKGGGYGYTF
-,TRBJ1-6,few,TRBV7-9,14,TGTGCCAGCAGCTCCCGGGCCCTGGACTCACCCCTCCACTTT,CASSSRALDSPLHF
TRBD1,TRBJ2-7,-,TRBV4-1,15,TGCGCCAGCAGCCTTCGACAGGGGGGCCCCTACGAGCAGTACTTC,CASSLRQGGPYEQYF
-,TRBJ2-1,few,TRBV5-1,11,TGCGCCAGCAGCCTCCAGCGGGAGCAGTTCTTC,CASSLQREQFF
TRBD1,TRBJ2-7,few,TRBV30,14,TGTGCCTGGACCCGGACAGGGGGCTACTACGAGCAGTACTTC,CAWTRTGGYYEQYF
TRBD2,TRBJ2-3,few,TRBV30,15,TGTGCCTGGGTCGGGGGGTCTATAATAACAGATACGCAGTATTTT,CAWVGGSIITDTQYF
-,TRBJ1-2,-,TRBV6-5,14,TGTGCCAGCAGTTACTCGGGCAGGGAAGATGGCTACACCTTC,CASSYSGREDGYTF
-,TRBJ2-1,-,TRBV7-2,16,TGTGCCAGCAGCTTAGGTCCTGCAGGGTCCTACAATGAGCAGTTCTTC,CASSLGPAGSYNEQFF
-,TRBJ2-3,few,TRBV9,11,TGTGCCAGCAGCGCCGAGGGTACGCAGTATTTT,CASSAEGTQYF
-,TRBJ2-5,-,TRBV19,15,TGTGCCAGTAGTGCCAGGGCAACGGGGAGGGAGACCCAGTACTTC,CASSARATGRETQYF
-,TRBJ1-6,-,TRBV27,13,TGTGCCAGCAGTTCAGGGATTGATTCACCCCTCCACTTT,CASSSGIDSPLHF
-,TRBJ2-7,-,TRBV19,15,TGTGCCAGTAGTACCTTAGACAGTAGCTCCTACGAGCAGTACTTC,CASSTLDSSSYEQYF
TRBD1,TRBJ1-2,few,TRBV7-3,14,TGTGCCAGCAGCTTAACGGGACAGGGACTGAGCTACACCTTC,CASSLTGQGLSYTF
-,TRBJ1-6,few,TRBV7-3,15,TGTGCCAGCAGCCCCCAGTTATCGGGTCACTCACCCCTCCACTTT,CASSPQLSGHSPLHF